A selection of T cell receptor beta chains follows, all from one sample in a study of monozygotic twins with inflammatory bowel disease. From its re-call of the 5' RACE reads, TCRdb lists each CDR3 protein once, without DNA. The sample data list about 200,000 distinct CDR3 sequences. Specimen: blood. Receptors were obtained from a human donor with ulcerative colitis or Crohn's disease, or a healthy co-twin of an affected twin (not recorded which). CDR3s include the opening cysteine and the closing phenylalanine or tryptophan. Some rows mark clone size as missing; the rest say once, few, many or name a class of expanded clone.

J: TRBJ2-1
length: 16
size: NA
V: TRBV6-1
CDR3: CASKHRGPPQWNEQFF

J: TRBJ1-4
length: 14
size: NA
V: TRBV5-6
CDR3: CASSFRGPLEKLFF

J: TRBJ2-3
length: 15
size: NA
V: TRBV7-2
CDR3: CASSLRTGGKDTQYF

J: TRBJ1-5
length: 14
size: NA
V: TRBV27
CDR3: CASSSTGILQPQHF

J: TRBJ2-5
length: 15
size: NA
V: TRBV7-6
CDR3: CASTPNVESQETQYF

J: TRBJ1-5
length: 19
size: NA
V: TRBV11-2
CDR3: CASSLYPQSGRYSNQPQHF

J: TRBJ1-1
length: 13
size: NA
V: TRBV5-1
CDR3: CASSLDVGTEAFF

J: TRBJ2-1
length: 14
size: NA
V: TRBV5-1
CDR3: CASSLEGGTNEQFF

J: TRBJ1-6
length: 14
size: NA
V: TRBV7-8
CDR3: CASSADRTNSPLHF

J: TRBJ2-7
length: 14
size: NA
V: TRBV20-1
CDR3: CSAESLAGNYEQYF

J: TRBJ1-5
length: 15
size: NA
V: TRBV4-1
CDR3: CASRPTGEGTQPQHF

J: TRBJ1-6
length: 15
size: NA
V: TRBV5-1
CDR3: CASSIQGGRDSPLHF

J: TRBJ1-1
length: 14
size: NA
V: TRBV28
CDR3: CASSYPTGSTEAFF

J: TRBJ1-6
length: 19
size: NA
V: TRBV20-1
CDR3: CSARVPAQPLSSYNSPLHF

J: TRBJ2-3
length: 13
size: NA
V: TRBV20-1
CDR3: CSARLTGTDTQYF

J: TRBJ2-2
length: 15
size: NA
V: TRBV7-3
CDR3: CASSQSGGTTGELFF

J: TRBJ1-1
length: 14
size: NA
V: TRBV20-1
CDR3: CSARVVTANTEAFF

J: TRBJ2-1
length: 15
size: medium-sized
V: TRBV3-1
CDR3: CASSQFSRSYNEQFF

J: TRBJ2-1
length: 13
size: NA
V: TRBV20-1
CDR3: CSARGAGVNEQFF

J: TRBJ1-4
length: 15
size: NA
V: TRBV7-2
CDR3: CASSLPGDGNEKLFF

J: TRBJ2-2
length: 13
size: NA
V: TRBV20-1
CDR3: CSAKGSHTGELFF

J: TRBJ2-1
length: 15
size: NA
V: TRBV4-3
CDR3: CATATTDGVANEQYF

J: TRBJ2-7
length: 14
size: NA
V: TRBV11-2
CDR3: CASSLVRASYEQYF

J: TRBJ2-7
length: 14
size: NA
V: TRBV5-1
CDR3: CASSPGEGAYEQYF